This TCR beta chain was recorded in a study of control samples from healthy donors and cancer patients. Profiling relied on immunoSEQ multiplex PCR, and the TCRdb table lists in-frame clones only, not all of them. The data show fewer than 70,000 clones, approximately 80% seen once. The length of the CDR3 is 15 residues. Germline V CDR1 and CDR2: SGHTA, FQGTGA. With 4 bases removed from V and 4 bases from J, the gap between germline ends came to 13 bases. The rearrangement joins TRBV7-3 to TRBJ2-2; D may correspond to TRBD1 or TRBD2 (5 bases each). Input material: PBMCs. This TCR was sampled from a woman in her forties or fifties with lung cancer. The CDR3 protein is CASSSGGGPTGELFF. CDR3 DNA sequence: TGTGCCAGCAGCTCAGGTGGGGGACCCACCGGGGAGCTGTTTTTT. Full variable domain (outside the CDR3, taken from reference TRBV7-3 and TRBJ2-2): GAGVSQTPSNKVTEKGKYVELRCDPISGHTALYWYRQSLGQGPEFLIYFQGTGAADDSGLPNDRFFAVRPEGSVSTLKIQRTERGDSAVYLCASSSGGGPTGELFFGEGSRLTVL.